This passage covers 28 T cell receptor beta chains from one sample sequenced in a study of response to subunit inactivated influenza vaccine. TCRdb ran MiXCR on the RT-PCR reads and lists one entry per CDR3 protein. Of about half a million distinct CDR3 sequences detected, over 9.5% appear once; the ten largest clones hold approximately 12%. Here the sequenced sample was PBMCs from blood, taken about 40 days after vaccination. Receptors were obtained from a middle-aged man who received an inactivated influenza vaccine.

Ten or more counts support this clonotype. This chain uses TRBV12-3 or TRBV12-4 with TRBJ2-4, with a possible D match to TRBD1 (6 bases). CDR3 length: 14 amino acids. V lost 3 bases and J 8 bases, leaving 14 bases between the germline ends. The CDR3 here is CASSFRQGLDIQYF. The DNA for the CDR3 is TGTGCCAGCAGTTTTCGGCAGGGGCTGGACATTCAGTACTTC.

V and J are TRBV12-3 or TRBV12-4 and TRBJ1-2, with D perhaps matching TRBD1 (6 bases). The CDR3 length is 15 residues. The V gene lost 3 bases and the J gene lost 6 bases, with 17 bases spanning the gap. CDR3 coding DNA: TGTGCCAGCAGTTTCTCCGTGCGGGGGGGCGATGGCTACACCTTC. Amino acid sequence: CASSFSVRGGDGYTF.

This clonotype was detected a few times. This rearrangement joins TRBV4-2 to TRBJ2-3; D call uncertain. CDR1 and CDR2 (germline): LGHNA, YNFKEQ. This CDR3 contains 14 residues. V was shortened by 6 bases and J by 1 base, with 11 bases between the two germline ends. CDR3 nucleotides: TGTGCCAGCAGGAGAGACTTTGGCACAGATACGCAGTATTTT. Translated, it gives CASRRDFGTDTQYF.

This clonotype has just a few counts. For the CDR3, the DNA is TGCAGTGCGGCGACTAGCGTCGAGCAGTTCTTC. This gives the protein CSAATSVEQFF. The genes are TRBV20-1 and TRBJ2-1; 8 nucleotides agree with TRBD2. This CDR3 is 11 amino acids long. Germline V gives CDR1 DFQATT, CDR2 SNEGSKA (reference sequence). J was trimmed by 10 bases and V by 6 bases; bases with no gene match: 5.

The table lists this clonotype with many counts. The J gene is TRBJ2-2, the V gene TRBV4-3; no clear D. This CDR3 comprises 14 residues. V was clipped by 0 bases and J by 2 bases, with 4 bases between them. Germline V gene lookup returns CDR1 LGHNA and CDR2 YSLEER. The CDR3 loop is CASSQDQNTGELFF. Written as DNA, the CDR3 is TGCGCCAGCAGCCAAGACCAAAACACCGGGGAGCTGTTTTTT.

This clonotype appeared a few times. The chain is built from TRBV10-3 and TRBJ1-4; possible D gene TRBD1, 6 bases. Germline V CDR1 and CDR2: ENHRY, SYGVKD. V shed 10 bases and J shed 2 bases, with 17 bases lying between them. The length of the CDR3 is 15 residues. The CDR3 reads CASRRGGETNEKLFF. The DNA for the CDR3 is TGTGCCAGCCGACGGGGGGGCGAGACTAATGAAAAACTGTTTTTT.

This clonotype was counted ten times or more. The chain employs TRBV20-1 and TRBJ2-3, with TRBD2 matching 11 bases. Germline-derived CDR1 and CDR2 are DFQATT and SNEGSKA (reference sequence). The CDR3 has 18 amino acids. With V trimmed by 3 bases and J by 3 bases, 14 bases remained unmatched. CDR3 amino acids: CSASLPIAGGSETDTQYF. Here the CDR3 DNA reads TGCAGTGCTAGTCTCCCGATAGCGGGGGGGAGTGAGACAGATACGCAGTATTTT.

There are many counts of this clonotype. This chain uses TRBV7-2 with TRBJ2-5; D possibly matches TRBD1 or TRBD2 (6 bases each). The CDR3 has 16 amino acids. Trimming took off 5 bases at V and 1 base at J, with 17 bases between the two ends. Germline loops: CDR1 SGHTA, CDR2 FQGNSA. The CDR3 is CASSPRGTRSQETQYF. CDR3 in DNA: TGTGCCAGCAGCCCCCGGGGGACACGATCCCAAGAGACCCAGTACTTC.

This clonotype was seen at least ten times. DNA for the CDR3: TGTGCCAGCATGAGGGACAGTCTCGGCACTGAAGCTTTCTTT. Translation gives CASMRDSLGTEAFF. The J gene is TRBJ1-1, the V gene TRBV12-3 or TRBV12-4, with 7 bases aligning to TRBD1. The length of the CDR3 is 14 residues. Trimming removed 7 bases from V and 4 bases from J; junction bases left unmatched: 9.

This clonotype was observed a few times. This chain joins TRBV29-1 and TRBJ2-3, with 11 positions matching TRBD1. With 4 bases clipped from V and 3 bases from J, the junction kept 3 bases outside the gene matches. Germline loops: CDR1 SQVTM, CDR2 ANQGSEA. CDR3 length: 14 residues. This CDR3 is CSVVGQGATDTQYF. DNA of the CDR3: TGCAGCGTTGTAGGACAGGGGGCAACAGATACGCAGTATTTT.

This clonotype was counted many times. The V gene is TRBV28, the J gene TRBJ2-7, with TRBD1 as a possible D gene (6 bases). V lost 8 bases, J lost 9 bases, and 23 bases lay in between. CDR3 length: 14 residues. CDR1 is MDHEN and CDR2 is SYDVKM in the germline V gene. The CDR3 DNA sequence: TGTGCCAGCCAAAAGACAGGAGCGTCCTTAGGGCAGTACTTC. This gives the protein CASQKTGASLGQYF.

This clonotype appeared many times. The rearrangement links TRBV10-1 to TRBJ2-1, with TRBD2 as a possible D gene (6 bases). V dropped 8 bases and J dropped 4 bases, with 15 bases sitting between them. Germline V gives CDR1 WNHNN, CDR2 SYGVQD (reference sequence). There are 14 residues in the CDR3. CDR3 bases: TGCGCCAGCTCCTCGGGGGTGTGGTACAATGAGCAGTTCTTC. Translated: CASSSGVWYNEQFF.

This clonotype was recorded many times. V gene TRBV29-1 combines with J gene TRBJ1-1, with D tentatively TRBD1 (6 bases). The CDR3 length is 14 residues. Germline CDR1 reads SQVTM; CDR2 reads ANQGSEA. V gave up 2 bases and J gave up 1 base, with 11 bases separating them. The CDR3 DNA reads TGCAGCGTTGAAAGGCAGGGACAGAACACTGAAGCTTTCTTT. It yields the protein CSVERQGQNTEAFF.

This clonotype was picked up many times. The chain is built from TRBV12-3 or TRBV12-4 and TRBJ2-2; 9 bases fit TRBD1. J lost 6 bases, V lost 7 bases, and 6 bases had no gene match. The CDR3 contains 14 residues. The CDR3 loop reads CASTGTGIAGELFF. As DNA, the CDR3 is TGTGCCAGCACTGGGACAGGGATCGCCGGGGAGCTGTTTTTT.

The J gene is TRBJ2-3, the V gene TRBV20-1; possibly TRBD2 for D (5 bases). The length of the CDR3 is 15 residues. The germline CDR1 and CDR2 sequences are DFQATT and SNEGSKA (reference sequence). V shed 3 bases and J shed 2 bases, with 15 bases lying between them. CDR3 region: CSARYAGENTDTQYF. CDR3 in DNA: TGCAGTGCTAGGTATGCCGGGGAGAACACAGATACGCAGTATTTT.

This clonotype occurred a few times. The chain recombines TRBV10-3 with TRBJ2-7; D remains ambiguous. There are 15 residues in the CDR3. V lost 8 bases, J lost 3 bases, and 20 bases lay in between. The germline V gene has CDR1 ENHRY and CDR2 SYGVKD. The DNA for the CDR3 is TGTGCCATCGGGAAAGGATTCCGCAAGGGCTACGAGCAGTACTTC. It codes for CAIGKGFRKGYEQYF.

This chain uses TRBV6-2 or TRBV6-3 with TRBJ2-7; D remains unclear. This CDR3 is built from 13 residues. Germline CDR1 reads MNHEY; CDR2 reads SVGEGT. Trimming left V 4 bases short and J 3 bases short, with 10 bases between. The CDR3 sequence: CASSFLLDYEQYF. For the CDR3, the DNA is TGTGCCAGCAGTTTTCTCCTCGACTACGAGCAGTACTTC.

This chain uses TRBV3-1 with TRBJ1-2; the D is unclear. Trimming pared 4 bases from V and 8 bases from J, leaving 14 bases between. The CDR3 sequence is 13 residues long. In germline, CDR1 is LGHDT, CDR2 YNNKEL (reference sequence). DNA for the CDR3: TGTGCCAGCAGCCCCCTTGGTGGAGGGGGCTACACCTTC. Translated, it gives CASSPLGGGGYTF.

This clonotype was counted many times. V is TRBV20-1 and J is TRBJ2-7; the D is unclear. Between the trimmed V and J ends, which lost 5 bases and 3 bases, there was a span of 8 bases. Germline V gene lookup returns CDR1 DFQATT and CDR2 SNEGSKA (reference sequence). The CDR3 runs to 11 residues. The CDR3 region is CSAPFGYEQYF. CDR3 in DNA: TGCAGTGCTCCTTTTGGCTACGAGCAGTACTTC.

There are a few counts of this clonotype. This rearrangement joins TRBV6-2 or TRBV6-3 to TRBJ2-1; 9 bases fit TRBD2. Unmatched junction bases numbered 8, after V lost 8 bases and J lost 9 bases. The CDR3 runs to 13 residues. Germline CDR1 is MNHEY and CDR2 is SVGEGT. CDR3 nucleotides: TGTGCCAGCGCGGCGGGGGGGCAGATTGAGCAGTTCTTC. It specifies CASAAGGQIEQFF.

This clonotype was seen ten or more times. The chain couples TRBV29-1 to TRBJ2-2; 13 positions match TRBD2. V shed 7 bases, J shed 6 bases, and the junction held 2 bases outside the gene matches. The CDR3 runs 13 residues. Germline CDR1 and CDR2: SQVTM and ANQGSEA. The CDR3 loop reads CSAGLAGAGELFF. The DNA for the CDR3 is TGCAGCGCAGGACTAGCGGGAGCCGGGGAGCTGTTTTTT.

This chain uses TRBV20-1 with TRBJ2-3, with 11 positions matching TRBD2. Germline CDR1 reads DFQATT; CDR2 reads SNEGSKA (reference sequence). The J segment lost 8 bases and the V segment lost 3 bases, leaving 10 bases of the junction unmatched. The CDR3 is made up of 15 amino acids. The CDR3 loop is CSASPGSGGVSTQYF. The CDR3, as DNA: TGCAGTGCTAGTCCAGGTAGCGGGGGGGTCTCTACGCAGTATTTT.

V gene TRBV20-1 combines with J gene TRBJ2-5, with D tentatively TRBD1 (7 bases). The V gene's germline CDR1 is DFQATT and CDR2 SNEGSKA (reference sequence). This CDR3 region has 14 residues. V lost 1 base and J lost 5, with 14 bases in between. The CDR3 loop is CSARGQGGIETQYF. The CDR3, as DNA: TGCAGTGCTAGAGGACAGGGCGGGATCGAGACCCAGTACTTC.

The gene calls are TRBV1 and TRBJ2-3; the D call TRBD2 from the table was never checked on the DNA. TRBV1 constitutes a pseudogene. There are 16 residues in the CDR3. Here the CDR3 DNA reads TGCACCAGCAGCCAATCGCTAGCGGGGAAGATAGATACGCAGTATTTT. Residues: CTSSQSLAGKIDTQYF.

There are many counts of this clonotype. This chain links TRBV4-1 with TRBJ2-6; the match to TRBD1 covers 7 bases. The germline CDR1 and CDR2 sequences are MGHRA and YSYEKL. The CDR3 is 16 residues long. V shed 1 base and J 0 bases; nucleotides not matched to a gene: 0. The CDR3 nucleotides are TGCGCCAGCAGCCAAGGACAGGGCTCTGGGGCCAACGTCCTGACTTTC. This gives the protein CASSQGQGSGANVLTF.

The chain has TRBV3-1 and TRBJ2-1; perhaps TRBD2 as D (6 bases). Germline CDR1 LGHDT, CDR2 YNNKEL (reference sequence). The CDR3 is 13 residues long. V lost 5 bases and J 7 bases, leaving 12 bases between the germline ends. Here the CDR3 DNA reads TGTGCCAGCAGCGGAATTGGGGGGAATGAGCAGTTCTTC. This translates into CASSGIGGNEQFF.

The sample holds a few counts of this clonotype. The chain carries TRBV12-3 or TRBV12-4 and TRBJ2-7; 8 bases fit TRBD2. Germline trimming cut 3 bases from V and 3 bases from J; bases unmatched to any gene: 4. The CDR3 contains 14 residues. CDR3 sequence (DNA): TGTGCCAGCAGTTTGCGTCTAGCGGGCTACGAGCAGTACTTC. Amino acids: CASSLRLAGYEQYF.

This chain links TRBV12-3 or TRBV12-4 with TRBJ2-5, with D hard to call. CDR3 length: 13 amino acids. Trimming pared 6 bases from V and 2 bases from J, leaving 10 bases between. Here the CDR3 reads CASRDKGQETQYF. CDR3 DNA: TGTGCCAGCAGAGATAAAGGACAAGAGACCCAGTACTTC.